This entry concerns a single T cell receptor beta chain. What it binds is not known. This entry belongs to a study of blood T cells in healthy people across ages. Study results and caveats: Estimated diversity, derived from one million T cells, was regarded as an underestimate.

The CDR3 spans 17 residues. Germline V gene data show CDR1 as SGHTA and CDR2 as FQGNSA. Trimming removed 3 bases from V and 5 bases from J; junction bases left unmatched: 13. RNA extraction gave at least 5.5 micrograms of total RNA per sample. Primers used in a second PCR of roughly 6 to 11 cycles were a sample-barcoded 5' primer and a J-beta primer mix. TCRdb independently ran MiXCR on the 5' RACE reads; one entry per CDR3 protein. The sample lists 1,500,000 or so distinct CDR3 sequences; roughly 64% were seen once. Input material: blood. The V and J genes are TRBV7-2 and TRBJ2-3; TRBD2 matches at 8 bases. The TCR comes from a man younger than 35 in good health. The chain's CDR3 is CASSLTGTGGLVDTQYF. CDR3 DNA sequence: TGTGCCAGCAGCTTGACGGGGACGGGGGGGCTGGTAGATACGCAGTATTTT.